Each of the 4 T cell receptor beta chains below was sequenced from the same sample in a study of low-dose radiotherapy and immunotherapy resistance in tumors. First-strand cDNA used TRAV- and TRBV-specific primers, covering alpha and beta chains. Amplification, which lasted 15 to 20 PCR cycles, used a constant-region primer and V-primer adapter to amplify TCRs. MiXCR, run by TCRdb on the reads, gives a single entry per CDR3 protein. The sample holds tens of thousands of distinct CDR3 sequences, approximately 31% seen once. Stated time point: before trial treatment. This material consisted of PBMCs, taken before treatment. The receptors here all came from a female donor with ovarian cancer.

The J gene is TRBJ2-7, the V gene TRBV29-1; 11 positions agree with TRBD2. V lost 2 bases and J lost 2; bases outside the gene matches: 8. Germline CDR1 is SQVTM and CDR2 is ANQGSEA. The CDR3 sequence is 16 residues long. CDR3 loop: CSVEPLAGGKTYEQYF. Written as DNA, the CDR3 is TGCAGCGTTGAACCGCTAGCGGGGGGAAAAACCTACGAGCAGTACTTC.

This clonotype is labeled medium-sized. The chain carries TRBV4-3 and TRBJ2-1; TRBD2 matches 10 bases. Germline values: CDR1 LGHNA, CDR2 YSLEER. The trim removed 5 bases at V and 10 bases at J, leaving 11 bases unmatched. This CDR3 region has 15 residues. CDR3 in amino acids: CASSSRLAGAEEQFF. In DNA, the CDR3 is TGCGCCAGCAGCTCCCGTCTAGCGGGAGCGGAGGAGCAGTTCTTC.

This clonotype was seen many times. The chain uses TRBV4-3 and TRBJ2-7; 12 bases fit TRBD1. Germline assignment: CDR1 LGHNA and CDR2 YSLEER. The CDR3 consists of 16 residues. V dropped 5 bases and J dropped 7; count of bases not matched to a gene: 12. The CDR3, as DNA: TGCGCCAGCAGCTTACAGCCGGGACAGGGGGCGGGAGAGCAGTACTTC. Translation: CASSLQPGQGAGEQYF.

This clonotype was observed many times. V is TRBV23-1 and J is TRBJ2-5, with D hard to call. TRBV23-1 counts as an open reading frame of uncertain function. The V gene lost 1 base and the J gene lost 5 bases, with 5 bases spanning the gap. The CDR3 runs to 12 residues. The CDR3: CASSQYNETQYF. CDR3 DNA: TGCGCCAGCAGTCAATACAACGAGACCCAGTACTTC.